A single sample gave rise to the 24 T cell receptor beta chains below, sequenced in a study of CD8 T cells in Susac syndrome. Random hexamers were used to reverse transcribe an amount of about 0.45 to 1 ug RNA. MiXCR, run by TCRdb on the immunoSEQ multiplex PCR reads, gives a single entry per CDR3 protein. The data contain 250,000 to 300,000 distinct CDR3 sequences, approximately 84% of them singletons. Sequencing input: CD8+ T cells from PBMCs. The source of these receptors is a human donor with multiple sclerosis.

The gene calls are TRBV28 and TRBJ2-4; D ambiguous. The CDR3 is 18 residues long. Germline lookup yields CDR1 MDHEN and CDR2 SYDVKM. V was clipped by 2 bases and J by 0 bases, with 17 bases between them. CDR3 in amino acids: CASSLQPEVVLAKNIQYF. The CDR3 DNA reads as TGTGCCAGCAGTTTACAGCCAGAGGTAGTACTAGCCAAAAACATTCAGTACTTC.

The chain is built from TRBV2 and TRBJ2-3; D is perhaps TRBD2 (5 bases). The CDR3 totals 16 residues. Trimming shortened V by 7 bases and J by 0 bases, and 17 bases separated the two germline ends. Germline V gene sequence: CDR1 SNHLY, CDR2 FYNNEI. The CDR3 coding sequence is TGTGCCAGCACCACCTATCATAGCGAGAGCACAGATACGCAGTATTTT. Translation gives CASTTYHSESTDTQYF.

J is TRBJ2-4 and V is TRBV6-5; maybe TRBD2 (6 bases). V was pared by 2 bases and J by 2 bases, with 10 bases between. The CDR3 totals 15 residues. CDR1 is MNHEY and CDR2 is SVGAGI in the germline V gene. The CDR3 reads CASSYQGGSKNIQYF. The CDR3, as DNA: TGTGCCAGCAGTTACCAAGGAGGGTCCAAAAACATTCAGTACTTC.

The J gene is TRBJ1-2, the V gene TRBV28, with D possibly being TRBD1 (5 bases). The V end lost 4 bases, the J end lost 0 bases, and 9 bases lay between the germline ends. CDR1 is MDHEN and CDR2 is SYDVKM in the germline V gene. The length of the CDR3 is 14 residues. CDR3 nucleotides: TGTGCCAGCAGTTATGCAGGGACTAACTATGGCTACACCTTC. The encoded protein is CASSYAGTNYGYTF.

The chain employs TRBV4-2 and TRBJ1-5; TRBD1 matches 8 bases. J was trimmed by 3 bases and V by 4 bases; bases with no gene match: 2. The CDR3 spans 14 residues. Germline CDR1 and CDR2: LGHNA and YNFKEQ. CDR3 coding DNA: TGTGCCAGCAGCCCGGGACAGGACAATCAGCCCCAGCATTTT. Translated, it gives CASSPGQDNQPQHF.

The chain uses TRBV12-3 or TRBV12-4 and TRBJ2-1, with 8 nucleotides matching TRBD1. This CDR3 comprises 17 residues. V was clipped by 6 bases and J by 9 bases; unmatched bases: 19. The CDR3 nucleotides read TGTGCCAGCAGGACAACCTCCGGGACAGGATTTTCGGGTGAGCAGTTCTTC. Translated, it gives CASRTTSGTGFSGEQFF.

This clonotype came up a few times. This chain links TRBV4-2 with TRBJ2-7; D is tentatively TRBD1 or TRBD2 (6 bases each). V lost 6 bases and J lost 2, with 17 bases in between. CDR3 size: 15 residues. Germline values: CDR1 LGHNA, CDR2 YNFKEQ. DNA for the CDR3: TGTGCCAGCAGTGGGGGGCTGGGGGACCCCTACGAGCAGTACTTC. Translation: CASSGGLGDPYEQYF.

The gene calls are TRBV27 and TRBJ1-2; possible D gene TRBD1, 6 bases. This CDR3 spans 16 amino acids. Between the trimmed V and J ends, which lost 5 bases and 7 bases, there was a span of 23 bases. Germline lookup yields CDR1 MNHEY and CDR2 SMNVEV (reference sequence). The CDR3 nucleotides are TGTGCCAGCAGTCCGACTTTACGGGGCACACAGGGTGGCTACACCTTC. Translation: CASSPTLRGTQGGYTF.

The chain combines TRBV29-1 with TRBJ2-7; a weak D match, TRBD2 (6 bases). This CDR3 comprises 14 residues. V was cut by 5 bases and J by 0 bases, with 14 bases left in between. CDR1 SQVTM and CDR2 ANQGSEA come from the germline V gene. The CDR3 loop is CSVLGAGSSYEQYF. The DNA of the CDR3 is TGCAGCGTTCTCGGCGCGGGGAGCTCCTACGAGCAGTACTTC.

The chain has TRBV11-2 and TRBJ1-1, with a tentative D call TRBD1 (6 bases). Trimming pared 5 bases from V and 8 bases from J, leaving 15 bases between. The CDR3 length is 13 residues. Germline-derived CDR1 and CDR2 are SGHAT and FQNNGV. CDR3 sequence (DNA): TGTGCCAGCAGCCTGGGGGGGCAGCGGGAAGCTTTCTTT. It is translated as CASSLGGQREAFF.

The chain uses TRBV7-9 and TRBJ2-1; 10 nucleotides line up with TRBD2. The CDR3 is made up of 15 amino acids. Germline V gene sequence: CDR1 SEHNR, CDR2 FQNEAQ (reference sequence). V dropped 5 bases and J dropped 5; count of bases not matched to a gene: 6. CDR3 sequence: CASSVPGLANNEQFF. CDR3 DNA: TGTGCCAGCAGCGTCCCGGGACTAGCGAACAATGAGCAGTTCTTC. The entire variable domain, with the rest obtained from reference TRBV7-9 and TRBJ2-1, is as follows: DTGVSQNPRHKITKRGQNVTFRCDPISEHNRLYWYRQTLGQGPEFLTYFQNEAQLEKSRLLSDRFSAERPKGSFSTLEIQRTEQGDSAMYLCASSVPGLANNEQFFGPGTRLTVL.

This chain joins TRBV9 and TRBJ2-1; D unclear. This CDR3 comprises 16 residues. Trimming pared 0 bases from V and 0 bases from J, leaving 10 bases between. Germline V gene data show CDR1 as SGDLS and CDR2 as YYNGEE. The CDR3 reads CASSVAASGSYNEQFF. For the CDR3, the DNA is TGTGCCAGCAGCGTAGCTGCCTCTGGCTCCTACAATGAGCAGTTCTTC.

The V and J genes are TRBV9 and TRBJ1-5; D call uncertain. Trimming pared 2 bases from V and 3 bases from J, leaving 9 bases between. The CDR3 covers 14 residues. The V gene's germline CDR1 is SGDLS and CDR2 YYNGEE. This chain's CDR3 is CASSVGLANQPQHF. CDR3 DNA: TGTGCCAGCAGCGTTGGGCTTGCCAATCAGCCCCAGCATTTT.

This clonotype was seen just once. This chain joins TRBV24-1 and TRBJ1-1; 7 bases are a match to TRBD1. The CDR3 length is 13 residues. The V gene end was trimmed by 7 bases and the J gene end by 1 base; junction bases not matched to a gene: 2. CDR1 is KGHDR and CDR2 is SFDVKD in the germline V gene. The CDR3 region has the DNA TGTGCCACCAGGGCAGGGGGGAACACTGAAGCTTTCTTT. It yields the protein CATRAGGNTEAFF.

On this clonotype itself: At one boundary the junction diverges from the germline segment, which might be a read error. The chain carries TRBV28 and TRBJ2-7, with TRBD2 identical over 7 bases. This CDR3 has 14 residues. Germline V gene sequence: CDR1 MDHEN, CDR2 SYDVKM. The chain's CDR3 is CTSSPLGLGYEQYF. DNA for the CDR3: TGTACCAGCAGTCCGCTAGGACTAGGCTACGAGCAGTACTTC.

The rearrangement links TRBV27 to TRBJ2-5, with no clear D. V shed 11 bases and J shed 2 bases, with 12 bases lying between them. The V gene's germline CDR1 is MNHEY and CDR2 SMNVEV (reference sequence). This CDR3 region has 12 residues. DNA for the CDR3: TGTGCCCCACGCGGATTGCAAGAGACCCAGTACTTC. Protein: CAPRGLQETQYF.

The sample holds a few counts of this clonotype. The genes are TRBV7-9 and TRBJ2-7; TRBD2 is a possible D gene (6 bases). The length of the CDR3 is 15 residues. V was pared by 0 bases and J by 3 bases, with 12 bases between. Germline V CDR1 and CDR2: SEHNR, FQNEAQ (reference sequence). The CDR3 here is CASSLAGGPFYEQYF. The CDR3 bases are TGTGCCAGCAGCTTAGCGGGAGGACCCTTCTACGAGCAGTACTTC.

This clonotype was observed a handful of times. This chain uses TRBV28 with TRBJ2-3, with no clear D. The CDR3 is 14 amino acids. The germline V gene encodes CDR1 MDHEN and CDR2 SYDVKM. The V end lost 3 bases, the J end lost 4 bases, and 11 bases lay between the germline ends. CDR3: CASSFPGEADTQYF. The DNA for the CDR3 is TGTGCCAGCAGTTTCCCGGGCGAGGCAGATACGCAGTATTTT.

This rearrangement joins TRBV5-1 to TRBJ2-3; a possible D gene is TRBD2 (5 bases). CDR3 size: 16 residues. V shed 4 bases and J shed 0 bases, with 15 bases lying between them. Germline loops: CDR1 SGHRS, CDR2 YFSETQ. Written as DNA, the CDR3 is TGCGCCAGCAGCCCCTACGGGGTCGCTAGCACAGATACGCAGTATTTT. It yields the protein CASSPYGVASTDTQYF.

Only one count was recorded for this clonotype. V is TRBV25-1 and J is TRBJ2-1, with D maybe TRBD1 (6 bases). Germline V gene sequence: CDR1 MGHDK, CDR2 SYGVNS. V lost 3 bases and J lost 6, with 15 bases in between. CDR3 size: 15 residues. CDR3 loop: CASSDPGTNLNEQFF. The DNA of the CDR3 is TGTGCCAGCAGTGATCCAGGGACAAACCTCAATGAGCAGTTCTTC.

This clonotype was seen only once. The chain has TRBV24-1 and TRBJ2-1; D is ambiguous. Germline V CDR1 and CDR2: KGHDR, SFDVKD. V was shortened by 5 bases and J by 4 bases, with 8 bases between the two germline ends. This CDR3 is built from 13 residues. CDR3 nucleotides: TGTGCCACCAGTGTTGGGCCTTACAATGAGCAGTTCTTC. It encodes CATSVGPYNEQFF.

The chain joins TRBV12-3 or TRBV12-4 to TRBJ2-3; 7 bases agree with TRBD2. V lost 3 bases and J lost 4; bases outside the gene matches: 16. CDR3 length equals 18 residues. CDR3 protein: CASSLGCCVGGIADTQYF. In nucleotides, the CDR3 is TGTGCCAGCAGTTTGGGATGTTGTGTCGGGGGGATCGCAGATACGCAGTATTTT.

The rearrangement joins TRBV11-2 to TRBJ2-7; D is possibly TRBD1 or TRBD2 (5 bases each). V lost 3 bases to trimming and J lost 6 bases, with 12 bases between them. The CDR3 has 13 residues. Germline values: CDR1 SGHAT, CDR2 FQNNGV. In nucleotides, the CDR3 is TGTGCCAGCAGCTTCGAGGGGAGTTCCGAGCAGTACTTC. The encoded protein is CASSFEGSSEQYF.

The chain is built from TRBV2 and TRBJ2-5, with 14 bases fitting TRBD2. Trimming removed 4 bases from V and 2 bases from J; junction bases left unmatched: 12. The CDR3 length is 19 residues. The germline CDR1 and CDR2 sequences are SNHLY and FYNNEI. CDR3: CASSVTMGLAGVEQETQYF. As DNA, the CDR3 is TGTGCCAGCAGTGTTACTATGGGACTAGCGGGAGTTGAGCAAGAGACCCAGTACTTC.